These 25 T cell receptor beta chains were all obtained from the same sample, sequenced in a study of T cell responses to AZD1222 COVID-19 vaccine. This table comes from immunoSEQ multiplex PCR, and its TCRdb copy is limited to in-frame clones, with some not included. This sample has some 120,000 clones; 70% to 85% occur once, and the top ten carry approximately 6.2%. The sample consisted of peripheral blood, taken on day 0 of AZD1222 vaccination. The source is an adult in good health.

J is TRBJ1-3 and V is TRBV6-5, with D maybe TRBD1 (6 bases). Trimming took 2 bases from V and 1 from J, leaving 9 bases between them. CDR1 MNHEY and CDR2 SVGAGI come from the germline V gene. The CDR3 extends over 15 amino acids. The CDR3 spells CASSYGQGSGNTIYF. The CDR3 DNA is TGTGCCAGCAGTTACGGGCAGGGGTCTGGAAACACCATATATTTT.

The chain has TRBV6-6 and TRBJ2-2; 7 nucleotides align to TRBD1. V shed 5 bases, J shed 0 bases, and the junction held 9 bases outside the gene matches. Per the germline V gene, CDR1 is MNHNY and CDR2 is SVGAGI (reference sequence). The CDR3 is 17 amino acids. This chain's CDR3 is CASSLKTGFANTGELFF. CDR3 in DNA: TGTGCCAGCAGTCTAAAGACAGGGTTCGCGAACACCGGGGAGCTGTTTTTT.

A single count supports this clone. The genes are TRBV7-8 and TRBJ1-1; a possible D gene is TRBD1 (5 bases). The CDR3 sequence is 16 residues long. V lost 5 bases and J lost 5, with 21 bases in between. Germline CDR1 is SGHVS and CDR2 is FQNEAQ. The CDR3 is CASSPFGGTGITEAFF. CDR3 nucleotides: TGTGCCAGCAGCCCCTTTGGCGGGACGGGAATAACTGAAGCTTTCTTT.

The chain links TRBV6-6 to TRBJ1-4; 9 nucleotides line up with TRBD1. This CDR3 is 16 amino acids long. The V segment lost 6 bases and the J segment 8 bases; nucleotides outside the gene matches: 13. The germline CDR1 and CDR2 sequences are MNHNY and SVGAGI (reference sequence). CDR3 bases: TGTGCCAGCAGCCTCCCAGGACAGGGGAGAAGGGAAAAACTGTTTTTT. Translated, it gives CASSLPGQGRREKLFF.

V usage is TRBV29-1 and J usage is TRBJ1-5, with D perhaps TRBD1 (5 bases). Trimming took off 4 bases at V and 6 bases at J, with 13 bases between the two ends. The germline gives CDR1 SQVTM, CDR2 ANQGSEA. The CDR3 contains 13 residues. Written as DNA, the CDR3 is TGCAGCGTTGGGTGGGGCTCTGGTCAGCCCCAGCATTTT. Its translation is CSVGWGSGQPQHF.

CDR3 DNA sequence: TGTGCCAGCAGGGAGGGAAATGGAAACACCATATATTTT. Encoded protein: CASREGNGNTIYF. This sequence joins TRBV6-5 and TRBJ1-3; D is undetermined. The CDR3 has 13 amino acids. Trimming stripped 6 bases from V and 3 bases from J, with 9 bases between. CDR1 is MNHEY, CDR2 SVGAGI, per germline.

J is TRBJ2-5 and V is TRBV5-8, with a weak D call TRBD1 (5 bases). This CDR3 comprises 16 residues. Trimming cost V 4 bases and J 4 bases, with 20 bases left between them. Looked up from germline, CDR1 is SGHTS and CDR2 is YDEGEE. The chain's CDR3 is CASSVGGQGLRETQYF. CDR3 DNA sequence: TGTGCCAGCAGCGTTGGCGGCCAGGGATTAAGAGAGACCCAGTACTTC.

The DNA for the CDR3 is TGTGCCAGCAGCCAAAATTCACCCCTCCACTTT. Protein sequence: CASSQNSPLHF. The rearrangement uses TRBV3-1 (or the pseudogene TRBV3-2) and TRBJ1-6; D uncertain. Trimming removed 2 bases from V and 7 bases from J, with 0 bases in between. Germline loops: CDR1 LGHDT, CDR2 YNNKEL (reference sequence). CDR3 size: 11 residues.

The V gene is TRBV5-6, the J gene TRBJ2-2; no reliable D call. Deletions cut 0 bases from V and 7 bases from J, with 7 bases between. The CDR3 is 13 amino acids. Germline CDR1 is SGHDT and CDR2 is YYEEEE. The CDR3 protein is CASSLVRNGELFF. CDR3 coding DNA: TGTGCCAGCAGCTTGGTGCGGAACGGGGAGCTGTTTTTT.

The V and J genes are TRBV16 and TRBJ2-1; 7 bases fit TRBD2. The CDR3 consists of 19 residues. Germline V gene data show CDR1 as KGHSY and CDR2 as FQNENV. With V trimmed by 4 bases and J by 5 bases, 20 bases remained unmatched. CDR3 protein: CASSPQSSRGGGVDNEQFF. CDR3 coding DNA: TGTGCCAGCAGCCCCCAGTCCTCGCGTGGGGGGGGTGTGGACAATGAGCAGTTCTTC.

This sequence joins TRBV28 and TRBJ2-5; a possible D gene is TRBD1 (5 bases). Trimming cost V 2 bases and J 2 bases, with 9 bases left between them. The CDR3 consists of 14 residues. Germline V CDR1 and CDR2: MDHEN, SYDVKM. The CDR3 bases are TGTGCCAGCAGTTTAGGTGGGGCACAAGAGACCCAGTACTTC. This codes for CASSLGGAQETQYF.

This clone was seen once. J is TRBJ2-4 and V is TRBV12-3 or TRBV12-4; perhaps D is TRBD1 or TRBD2 (5 bases each). The CDR3 covers 13 residues. V was pared by 1 base and J by 4 bases, with 5 bases between. The CDR3 DNA reads TGTGCCAGCAGTTTAGGGGGGAAAAACATTCAGTACTTC. The encoded protein is CASSLGGKNIQYF.

The rearrangement joins TRBV19 to TRBJ2-2; 9 positions match TRBD1. This CDR3 is 14 amino acids long. V shed 9 bases and J 5 bases; nucleotides not matched to a gene: 7. CDR1 and CDR2 (germline): LNHDA, SQIVND (reference sequence). CDR3 sequence (DNA): TGTGCCAGCTCAGGACAGGGGATAACCGGGGAGCTGTTTTTT. It encodes CASSGQGITGELFF.

CDR3 bases: TGTGCCAGCAGCCCCTGGGGGATTCAAAACACCGGGGAGCTGTTTTTT. Protein: CASSPWGIQNTGELFF. This chain joins TRBV7-2 and TRBJ2-2, with D possibly being TRBD1 or TRBD2 (5 bases each). This CDR3 has 16 amino acids. Germline-derived CDR1 and CDR2 are SGHTA and FQGNSA. The V end lost 5 bases, the J end lost 2 bases, and 15 bases lay between the germline ends.

This sequence joins TRBV6-2 or TRBV6-3 and TRBJ2-5; no reliable D call. The germline V gene has CDR1 MNHEY and CDR2 SVGEGT. The CDR3 runs 13 residues. The ends were cut back, 2 bases at V and 3 bases at J, with 7 bases in the middle. DNA for the CDR3: TGTGCCAGCAGTTACATCCCGGAAGAGACCCAGTACTTC. Protein product: CASSYIPEETQYF.

This clone was seen only a few times. The genes are TRBV5-1 and TRBJ2-3; D is tentatively TRBD1 or TRBD2 (5 bases each). The CDR3 loop spans 14 amino acids. Trimming left V 4 bases short and J 6 bases short, with 15 bases between. Germline CDR1 is SGHRS and CDR2 is YFSETQ. CDR3 sequence reads: CASSGTIGADTQYF. The CDR3 DNA reads as TGCGCCAGCAGCGGGACCATAGGGGCGGATACGCAGTATTTT.

The table lists this clone with a count of one. This chain connects TRBV7-2 to TRBJ2-1; 12 positions agree with TRBD2. Trimming removed 4 bases from V and 1 base from J; junction bases left unmatched: 5. The CDR3 has 17 residues. In germline, CDR1 is SGHTA, CDR2 FQGNSA. This CDR3 reads CASSSTSGGGSYNEQFF. The CDR3 DNA reads as TGTGCCAGCAGCTCGACTAGCGGGGGAGGGTCCTACAATGAGCAGTTCTTC.

V and J are TRBV11-2 and TRBJ2-7; TRBD2 matches 8 bases. The CDR3 contains 15 residues. The J segment lost 2 bases and the V segment lost 3 bases, leaving 6 bases of the junction unmatched. CDR1 is SGHAT and CDR2 is FQNNGV in the germline V gene. In DNA, the CDR3 is TGTGCCAGCAGCTTCGGGAGCGGGGGAGCCTACGAGCAGTACTTC. Its protein is CASSFGSGGAYEQYF.

This clone was counted a single time. The chain combines TRBV5-1 with TRBJ2-3, with 8 nucleotides matching TRBD1. The germline gives CDR1 SGHRS, CDR2 YFSETQ. The CDR3 contains 15 residues. V lost 5 bases, J lost 5 bases, and 10 bases stayed unmatched. The CDR3: CASSQAGTGVDTQYF. CDR3 DNA sequence: TGCGCCAGCAGTCAGGCCGGGACAGGAGTAGATACGCAGTATTTT.

The CDR3: CASSLDGRGRKPTNYGYTF. CDR3 coding DNA: TGTGCCAGCAGCTTGGACGGCAGGGGGCGCAAACCGACTAACTATGGCTACACCTTC. V usage is TRBV5-4 and J usage is TRBJ1-2; 8 bases align to TRBD1. J gave up 0 bases and V 0 bases, and 13 bases lay outside the gene matches. Germline V gives CDR1 SGHNT, CDR2 YYREEE (reference sequence). There are 19 residues in the CDR3. Full variable domain (outside the CDR3, taken from reference TRBV5-4 and TRBJ1-2): ETGVTQSPTHLIKTRGQQVTLRCSSQSGHNTVSWYQQALGQGPQFIFQYYREEENGRGNFPPRFSGLQFPNYSSELNVNALELDDSALYLCASSLDGRGRKPTNYGYTFGSGTRLTVV.

The chain is built from TRBV19 and TRBJ1-6; 9 nucleotides agree with TRBD1. From germline, CDR1 is LNHDA and CDR2 SQIVND (reference sequence). V gave up 3 bases and J gave up 7 bases; unmatched junction bases: 4. The CDR3 consists of 15 residues. CDR3 bases: TGTGCCAGTAGTATCGGGGACAGGGTAAATTCACCCCTCCACTTT. Its translation: CASSIGDRVNSPLHF.

This clone was found once. The chain is built from TRBV10-1 and TRBJ1-4, with TRBD1 matching 11 bases. The germline CDR1 and CDR2 sequences are WNHNN and SYGVQD (reference sequence). The CDR3 covers 16 residues. After removal of 6 bases from V and 7 bases from J, the junction contained 10 bases not matched to a gene. The CDR3 loop is CASSLRWGQGVEKLFF. As DNA, the CDR3 is TGCGCCAGCAGCCTAAGGTGGGGACAGGGGGTTGAAAAACTGTTTTTT.

The chain couples TRBV2 to TRBJ2-5, with 7 bases matching TRBD1. V was clipped by 10 bases and J by 1 base; unmatched bases: 6. The V gene's germline CDR1 is SNHLY and CDR2 FYNNEI. This CDR3 is 13 amino acids long. CDR3 nucleotides: TGTGCCACCGTTAGGGACAGCCAAGAGACCCAGTACTTC. Protein: CATVRDSQETQYF.

This rearrangement joins TRBV28 to TRBJ1-4; the D gene is possibly TRBD1 (5 bases). CDR3 length: 15 amino acids. Per germline, CDR1 MDHEN and CDR2 SYDVKM. V was pared by 1 base and J by 8 bases, with 14 bases between. The CDR3 nucleotides read TGTGCCAGCAGTTTATTAGGGCAGGGCTGGGAAAAACTGTTTTTT. Amino acids: CASSLLGQGWEKLFF.

V usage is TRBV19 and J usage is TRBJ2-4, with TRBD1 matching 7 bases. In germline, CDR1 is LNHDA, CDR2 SQIVND (reference sequence). With V trimmed by 6 bases and J by 8 bases, 7 bases remained unmatched. This CDR3 is 13 amino acids long. CDR3 bases: TGTGCCAGTAGAAGGCAGGGGGATTACATTCAGTACTTC. Translation gives CASRRQGDYIQYF. The entire variable domain, with the rest obtained from reference TRBV19 and TRBJ2-4, is as follows: DGGITQSPKYLFRKEGQNVTLSCEQNLNHDAMYWYRQDPGQGLRLIYYSQIVNDFQKGDIAEGYSVSREKKESFPLTVTSAQKNPTAFYLCASRRQGDYIQYFGAGTRLSVL.